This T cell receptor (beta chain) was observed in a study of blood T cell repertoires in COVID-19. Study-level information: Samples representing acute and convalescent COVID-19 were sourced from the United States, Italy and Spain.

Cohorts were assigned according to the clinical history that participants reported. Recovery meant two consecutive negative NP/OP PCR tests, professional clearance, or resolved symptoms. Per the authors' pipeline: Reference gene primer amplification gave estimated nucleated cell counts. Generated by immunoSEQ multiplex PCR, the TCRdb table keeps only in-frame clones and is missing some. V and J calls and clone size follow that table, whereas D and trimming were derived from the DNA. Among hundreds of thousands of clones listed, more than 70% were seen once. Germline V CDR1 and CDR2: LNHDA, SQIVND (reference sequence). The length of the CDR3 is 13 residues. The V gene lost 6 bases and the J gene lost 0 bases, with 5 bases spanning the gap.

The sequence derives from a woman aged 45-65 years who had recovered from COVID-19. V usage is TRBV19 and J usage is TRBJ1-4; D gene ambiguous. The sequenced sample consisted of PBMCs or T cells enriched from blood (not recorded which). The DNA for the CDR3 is TGTGCCAGTAGCAGGACAACTAATGAAAAACTGTTTTTT. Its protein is CASSRTTNEKLFF.